Listed below are T cell receptor beta chains from one sample, sequenced in a study of blood T cell repertoires in COVID-19. Only in-frame clones appear in the TCRdb table, and some are missing; sequencing was by immunoSEQ multiplex PCR. The sample lists about 240,000 clones; around 83% were seen once. Sequences were obtained from peripheral blood. Receptors were obtained from a woman of 80 years or more with acute or convalescent COVID-19. CDR3s include the opening cysteine and the closing phenylalanine or tryptophan. The D gene is left open where the match is weak. Only some rows state a clone size, as once, few, many or a class for expanded clones.

j_call | clone_size | cdr3_length | d_call | v_call | cdr3_aa | cdr3_nt
TRBJ1-3 | once | 16 | - | TRBV9 | CASSAATGVSGNTIYF | TGTGCCAGCAGCGCGGCGACTGGTGTCTCTGGAAACACCATATATTTT
TRBJ1-2 | - | 14 | - | TRBV6-5 | CASSYRGEGYGYTF | TGTGCCAGCAGTTACCGCGGGGAGGGCTATGGCTACACCTTC
TRBJ2-2 | - | 12 | - | TRBV6-5 | CASSRNTGELFF | TGTGCCAGCAGCCGGAACACCGGGGAGCTGTTTTTT
TRBJ1-1 | - | 12 | - | TRBV12-3/TRBV12-4 | CASSFRGTEAFF | TGTGCCAGCAGTTTCCGGGGGACTGAAGCTTTCTTT
TRBJ2-2 | - | 14 | TRBD2 | TRBV5-1 | CASSISGDAGELFF | TGCGCCAGCAGCATTAGCGGGGATGCCGGGGAGCTGTTTTTT
TRBJ2-3 | - | 17 | TRBD2 | TRBV9 | CASSQGTSGGFTDTQYF | TGTGCCAGCAGCCAAGGGACTAGCGGGGGGTTCACAGATACGCAGTATTTT
TRBJ1-1 | - | 14 | TRBD1 | TRBV11-2 | CASSPDRGRTEAFF | TGTGCCAGCAGCCCAGACAGGGGGCGGACTGAAGCTTTCTTT
TRBJ1-5 | - | 15 | - | TRBV18 | CASSQGLGGNQPQHF | TGTGCCAGCTCACAGGGGCTAGGCGGCAATCAGCCCCAGCATTTT
TRBJ2-5 | - | 13 | - | TRBV18 | CASSPQAQETQYF | TGTGCCAGCTCACCTCAAGCCCAAGAGACCCAGTACTTC
TRBJ2-2 | - | 14 | - | TRBV7-8 | CASSLRWQTGELFF | TGTGCCAGCAGCTTACGTTGGCAGACCGGGGAGCTGTTTTTT
TRBJ1-2 | - | 13 | TRBD1 | TRBV7-2 | CASSTGTGGGYTF | TGTGCCAGCAGCACCGGGACAGGCGGTGGCTACACCTTC
TRBJ1-4 | - | 14 | - | TRBV5-1 | CASSLEGGNEKLFF | TGCGCCAGCAGCTTGGAGGGGGGGAATGAAAAACTGTTTTTT
TRBJ1-5 | once | 17 | TRBD1 | TRBV19 | CASSIRVGQISNQPQHF | TGTGCCAGTAGTATCAGAGTGGGACAGATTAGCAATCAGCCCCAGCATTTT
TRBJ1-2 | once | 17 | TRBD1 | TRBV7-9 | CASSGVQDRDRLRGYTF | TGTGCCAGCAGCGGCGTACAGGACAGGGATAGATTGCGTGGCTACACCTTC
TRBJ1-6 | - | 15 | - | TRBV18 | CASSRRHAYNSPLHF | TGTGCCAGCTCACGTAGACATGCCTATAATTCACCCCTCCACTTT
TRBJ2-7 | - | 15 | TRBD1 | TRBV5-1 | CASSPMGTGFMEQYF | TGCGCCAGCAGCCCAATGGGGACAGGTTTTATGGAGCAGTACTTC
TRBJ1-5 | - | 15 | - | TRBV6-5 | CASSPRTRSNQPQHF | TGTGCCAGCAGCCCCAGGACTCGGAGCAATCAGCCCCAGCATTTT
TRBJ2-5 | - | 17 | TRBD2 | TRBV11-2 | CASSLDLSGGAGETQYF | TGTGCCAGCAGCTTAGATCTGAGCGGGGGGGCCGGGGAGACCCAGTACTTC
TRBJ1-5 | - | 14 | - | TRBV28 | CASSGRRRIQPQHF | TGTGCCAGCAGTGGACGACGGAGGATACAGCCCCAGCATTTT
TRBJ1-1 | once | 17 | - | TRBV18 | CASSPLLRGGGSTEAFF | TGTGCCAGCTCACCACTCCTCAGGGGCGGGGGGAGCACTGAAGCTTTCTTT
TRBJ1-5 | - | 16 | - | TRBV28 | CASSSRGRGFNQPQHF | TGTGCCAGCAGTTCCCGAGGCAGGGGTTTCAATCAGCCCCAGCATTTT
TRBJ1-3 | - | 15 | - | TRBV28 | CASTLGGIGGNTIYF | TGTGCCAGTACTCTAGGAGGGATCGGTGGAAACACCATATATTTT
TRBJ2-2 | - | 14 | - | TRBV28 | CASSFLRNTGELFF | TGTGCCAGCAGTTTCCTTAGGAACACCGGGGAGCTGTTTTTT
TRBJ1-3 | - | 13 | - | TRBV11-2 | CASSLPGGNTIYF | TGTGCCAGCAGCTTACCGGGAGGAAACACCATATATTTT
TRBJ2-7 | - | 17 | TRBD1 | TRBV9 | CASSVVHKRDRPVEQYF | TGTGCCAGCAGCGTAGTACATAAGAGGGACAGGCCCGTGGAGCAGTACTTC
TRBJ1-1 | - | 14 | - | TRBV5-4 | CASSLTGQNTEAFF | TGTGCCAGCAGCTTGACAGGGCAGAACACTGAAGCTTTCTTT
TRBJ2-3 | - | 16 | - | TRBV2 | CASSVIGGAPTDTQYF | TGTGCCAGCAGTGTTATAGGGGGGGCCCCCACAGATACGCAGTATTTT
TRBJ2-5 | - | 13 | - | TRBV30 | CAWSGTPLVTQYF | TGTGCCTGGAGTGGGACACCTCTGGTGACCCAGTACTTC
TRBJ1-3 | - | 15 | TRBD1 | TRBV12-5 | CASGQTGASGNTIYF | TGTGCTAGTGGTCAAACAGGGGCTTCTGGAAACACCATATATTTT
TRBJ2-3 | once | 16 | - | TRBV19 | CASSPPGTPSTDTQYF | TGTGCCAGTAGTCCCCCAGGGACACCAAGCACAGATACGCAGTATTTT
TRBJ2-1 | - | 16 | TRBD2 | TRBV6-1 | CASSENGGGFYNEQFF | TGTGCCAGCAGTGAAAACGGGGGGGGCTTCTACAATGAGCAGTTCTTC